This T cell receptor (beta chain) was identified in a study of cytomegalovirus exposure and HLA in healthy donors. General study findings and limits: Presence/absence analyses assumed roughly uniform sequencing depth across donors, which may not hold.

In the case of this clone: What it binds is unknown.

With 60 Vbeta and 13 Jbeta primers, the PCR was carried out. The repertoire was sequenced with immunoSEQ multiplex PCR; TCRdb's copy has only in-frame clones and lacks some. The sample lists roughly 160,000 clones; 80% were seen once. Germline V gene lookup returns CDR1 SGHDT and CDR2 YYEEEE. V was cut by 4 bases and J by 5 bases, with 16 bases left in between. The CDR3 spans 14 residues. The gene calls are TRBV5-6 and TRBJ2-7; a possible D gene is TRBD2 (5 bases). Sequencing was performed on PBMCs. The clonotype was recovered from a man younger than 30 in good health and CMV-seropositive. CDR3 nucleotide sequence: TGTGCCAGCAGCGGGAGCACGGGTCCCCACGAGCAGTACTTC. This translates into CASSGSTGPHEQYF.